This record concerns one T cell receptor (beta chain) sequence. Antigen: not known. Germline values: CDR1 LNHNV, CDR2 YYDKDF (reference sequence). The CDR3 sequence is 17 residues long. The ends were cut back, 4 bases at V and 1 base at J, with 19 bases in the middle. Reverse transcription of roughly 0.5 to 1 ug RNA was performed with random hexamers. TCRdb re-derived calls from the immunoSEQ multiplex PCR reads in MiXCR, one entry per CDR3 protein. Of 200,000 to 300,000 distinct CDR3 sequences in the sample, 90% to 96% were seen once. This specimen comes from a study of CD8 T cells in Susac syndrome. Whole-study context: Blood was drawn from patients with Susac syndrome. At that point, they were therapy-naive, on corticosteroids, or on intravenous immunoglobulin alone.

General study findings and limits: The CD4+ T cell repertoires of Susac syndrome were found to show no clonal expansion.

The genes are TRBV15 and TRBJ1-1; the D gene is possibly TRBD1 (6 bases). The receptor comes from a human donor with Susac syndrome. The sequenced material came from CD4+ T cells from PBMCs. This CDR3 reads CATSIRGVGEPNTEAFF. CDR3 sequence (DNA): TGTGCCACCAGCATAAGGGGGGTCGGGGAGCCGAACACTGAAGCTTTCTTT.